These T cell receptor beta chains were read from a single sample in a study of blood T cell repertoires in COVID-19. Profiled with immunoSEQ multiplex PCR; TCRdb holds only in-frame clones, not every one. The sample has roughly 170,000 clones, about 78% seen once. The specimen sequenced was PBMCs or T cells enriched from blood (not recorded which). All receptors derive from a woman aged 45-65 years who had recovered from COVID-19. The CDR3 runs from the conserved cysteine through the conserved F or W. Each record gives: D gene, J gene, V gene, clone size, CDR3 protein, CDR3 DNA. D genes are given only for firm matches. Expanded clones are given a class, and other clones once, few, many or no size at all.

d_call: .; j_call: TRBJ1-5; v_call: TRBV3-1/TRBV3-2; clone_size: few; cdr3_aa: CASSQGGRGANNQPQHF; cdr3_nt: TGTGCCAGCAGCCAAGGGGGTCGGGGTGCCAACAATCAGCCCCAGCATTTT
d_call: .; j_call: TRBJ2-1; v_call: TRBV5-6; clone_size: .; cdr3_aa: CASSSPRGRNEQFF; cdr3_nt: TGTGCCAGCAGCTCCCCCCGGGGTCGCAATGAGCAGTTCTTC
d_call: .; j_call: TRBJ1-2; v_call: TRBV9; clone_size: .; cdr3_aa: CASSVVSGEGYTF; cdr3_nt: TGTGCCAGCAGCGTAGTCTCAGGGGAAGGCTACACCTTC
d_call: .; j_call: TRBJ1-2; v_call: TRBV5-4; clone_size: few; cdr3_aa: CASSSPSAGGSYGYTF; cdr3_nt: TGTGCCAGCAGCTCACCCTCAGCGGGGGGCAGTTATGGCTACACCTTC
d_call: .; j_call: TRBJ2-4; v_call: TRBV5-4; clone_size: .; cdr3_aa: CASSSGGVPGLAKNIQYF; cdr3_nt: TGTGCCAGCAGCTCCGGGGGTGTACCGGGACTAGCCAAAAACATTCAGTACTTC
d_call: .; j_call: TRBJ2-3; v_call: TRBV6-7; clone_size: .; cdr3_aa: CASSHGQSGTDTQYF; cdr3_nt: TGTGCCAGCAGTCACGGACAGTCGGGCACAGATACGCAGTATTTT
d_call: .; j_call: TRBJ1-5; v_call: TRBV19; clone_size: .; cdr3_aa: CASSRLVNQPQHF; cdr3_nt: TGTGCCAGTAGCCGCCTAGTCAATCAGCCCCAGCATTTT
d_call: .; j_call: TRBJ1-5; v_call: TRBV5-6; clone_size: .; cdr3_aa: CASSSGQNNQPQHF; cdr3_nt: TGTGCCAGCAGCTCGGGACAAAACAATCAGCCCCAGCATTTT
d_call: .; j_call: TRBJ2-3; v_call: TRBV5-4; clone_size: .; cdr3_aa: CASSPSWGLMVGTQYF; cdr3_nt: TGTGCCAGCAGCCCCAGTTGGGGGCTTATGGTTGGGACGCAGTATTTT
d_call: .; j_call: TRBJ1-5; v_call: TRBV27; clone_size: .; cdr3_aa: CASSPSPRVANQPQHF; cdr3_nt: TGTGCCAGCAGCCCATCGCCCAGGGTGGCCAATCAGCCCCAGCATTTT
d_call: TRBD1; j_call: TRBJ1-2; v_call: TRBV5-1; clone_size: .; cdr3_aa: CASRSGTGNGYTF; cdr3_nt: TGCGCCAGCAGATCCGGGACAGGGAATGGCTACACCTTC
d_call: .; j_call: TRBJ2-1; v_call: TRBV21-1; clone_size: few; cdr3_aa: CASNSGTYPYNEQFF; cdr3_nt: TGTGCCAGTAATAGCGGGACCTATCCCTACAATGAGCAGTTCTTC
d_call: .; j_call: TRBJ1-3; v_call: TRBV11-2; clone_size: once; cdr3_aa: CASSLAGGGNTIYF; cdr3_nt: TGTGCCAGCAGCTTAGCGGGGGGTGGAAACACCATATATTTT
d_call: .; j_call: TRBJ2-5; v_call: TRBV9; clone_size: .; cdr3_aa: CASSVEGGGPGETQYF; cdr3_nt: TGTGCCAGCAGCGTAGAAGGGGGAGGGCCCGGAGAGACCCAGTACTTC
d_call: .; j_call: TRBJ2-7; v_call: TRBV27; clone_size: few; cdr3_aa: CASSSAYEQYF; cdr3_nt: TGTGCCAGCAGTTCGGCCTACGAGCAGTACTTC
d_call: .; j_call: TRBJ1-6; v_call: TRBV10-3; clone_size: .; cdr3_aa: CAISESSGFNSPLHF; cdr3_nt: TGTGCCATCAGTGAGTCGTCAGGGTTCAATTCACCCCTCCACTTT
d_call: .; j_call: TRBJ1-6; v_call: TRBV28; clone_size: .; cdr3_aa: CASSRTALPLHF; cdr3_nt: TGTGCCAGCAGTCGGACTGCCCTACCCCTCCACTTT
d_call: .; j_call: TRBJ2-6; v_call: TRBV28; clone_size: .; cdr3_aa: CASSHPRDRNAGANVLTF; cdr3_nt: TGTGCCAGCAGCCACCCGCGGGACAGAAATGCTGGGGCCAACGTCCTGACTTTC
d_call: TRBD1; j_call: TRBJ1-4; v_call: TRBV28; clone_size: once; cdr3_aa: CASSLPGTVGEKLFF; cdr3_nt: TGTGCCAGCAGTTTGCCCGGGACAGTGGGTGAAAAACTGTTTTTT
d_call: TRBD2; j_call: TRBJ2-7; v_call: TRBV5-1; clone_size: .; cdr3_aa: CASSLGLSSGRLTYEQYF; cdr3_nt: TGCGCCAGCAGCTTGGGGCTTTCTAGCGGGAGGCTTACCTACGAGCAGTACTTC
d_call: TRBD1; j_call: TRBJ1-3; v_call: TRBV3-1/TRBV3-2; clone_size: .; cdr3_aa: CASSSGQGGNTIYF; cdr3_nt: TGTGCCAGCAGCTCAGGACAGGGGGGAAACACCATATATTTT
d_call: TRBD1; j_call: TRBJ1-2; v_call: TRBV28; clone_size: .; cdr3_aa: CASSFGRGRWGYTF; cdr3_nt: TGTGCCAGCAGTTTCGGGAGGGGGCGCTGGGGCTACACCTTC
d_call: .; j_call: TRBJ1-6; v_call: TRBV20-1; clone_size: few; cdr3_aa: CSARQYRLHF; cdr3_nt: TGCAGTGCTAGACAGTACCGCCTCCACTTT
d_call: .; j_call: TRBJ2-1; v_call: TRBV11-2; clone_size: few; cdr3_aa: CASSLGVLPYNEQFF; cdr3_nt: TGTGCCAGCAGCTTAGGGGTACTACCTTACAATGAGCAGTTCTTC
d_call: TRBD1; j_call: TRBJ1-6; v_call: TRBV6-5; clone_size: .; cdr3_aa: CASSYSGRGKGSPLHF; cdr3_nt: TGTGCCAGCAGTTACTCAGGCAGGGGGAAGGGTTCACCCCTCCACTTT
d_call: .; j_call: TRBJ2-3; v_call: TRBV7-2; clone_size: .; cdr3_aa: CASSLRSGDTDTQYF; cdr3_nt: TGTGCCAGCAGCTTACGGTCAGGGGACACAGATACGCAGTATTTT
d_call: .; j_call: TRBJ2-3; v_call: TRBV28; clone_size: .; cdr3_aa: CASSSRRYRSTDTQYF; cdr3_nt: TGTGCCAGCAGTTCGCGCCGGTACCGAAGCACAGATACGCAGTATTTT
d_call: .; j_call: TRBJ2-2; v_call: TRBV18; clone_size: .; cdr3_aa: CASSPGPPGELFF; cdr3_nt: TGTGCCAGCTCACCAGGGCCACCCGGGGAGCTGTTTTTT
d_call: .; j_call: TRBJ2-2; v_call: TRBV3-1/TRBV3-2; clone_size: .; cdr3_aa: CASSQGTPGTGELFF; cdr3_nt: TGTGCCAGCAGCCAAGGAACACCTGGCACCGGGGAGCTGTTTTTT
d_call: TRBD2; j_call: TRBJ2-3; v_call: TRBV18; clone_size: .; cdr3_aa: CASSPVAGLALQDGQYF; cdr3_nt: TGTGCCAGCTCACCGGTAGCGGGACTAGCGTTACAAGATGGGCAGTATTTT
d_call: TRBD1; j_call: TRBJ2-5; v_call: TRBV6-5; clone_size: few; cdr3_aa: CASSSGTGNQETQYF; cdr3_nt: TGTGCCAGCAGTTCCGGGACAGGGAACCAAGAGACCCAGTACTTC
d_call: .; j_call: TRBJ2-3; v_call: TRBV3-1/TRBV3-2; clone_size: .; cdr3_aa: CASSQGGHADTQYF; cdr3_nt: TGTGCCAGCAGCCAAGGGGGACACGCAGATACGCAGTATTTT
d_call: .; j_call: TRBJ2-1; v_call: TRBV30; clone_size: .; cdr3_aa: CAWSMGHLSYNEQFF; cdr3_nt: TGTGCCTGGAGTATGGGACATCTTAGCTACAATGAGCAGTTCTTC
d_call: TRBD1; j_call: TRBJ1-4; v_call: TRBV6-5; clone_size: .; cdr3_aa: CASSYSGTGLEKLFF; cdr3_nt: TGTGCCAGCAGTTACTCCGGGACAGGGTTAGAAAAACTGTTTTTT
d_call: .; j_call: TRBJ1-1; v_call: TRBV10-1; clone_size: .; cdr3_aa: CASSESGGAGNTEAFF; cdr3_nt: TGCGCCAGCAGTGAGTCGGGAGGGGCAGGAAACACTGAAGCTTTCTTT
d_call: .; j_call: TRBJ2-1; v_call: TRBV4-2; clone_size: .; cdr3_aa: CASSQDGSPYNEQFF; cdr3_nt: TGTGCCAGCAGCCAAGACGGGAGCCCCTACAATGAGCAGTTCTTC
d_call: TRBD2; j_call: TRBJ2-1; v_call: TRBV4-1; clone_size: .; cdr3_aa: CASSQGGVGVNNEQFF; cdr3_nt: TGCGCCAGCAGCCAGGGGGGGGTAGGGGTTAACAATGAGCAGTTCTTC
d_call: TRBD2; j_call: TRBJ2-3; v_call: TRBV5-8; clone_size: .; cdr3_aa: CASRRTSGRAAADTQYF; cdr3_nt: TGTGCCAGCAGGCGCACTAGCGGGAGGGCCGCGGCAGATACGCAGTATTTT
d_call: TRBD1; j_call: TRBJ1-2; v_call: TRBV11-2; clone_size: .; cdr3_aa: CASSLQQGAGNYGYTF; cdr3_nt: TGTGCCAGCAGCTTACAACAGGGGGCTGGTAACTATGGCTACACCTTC
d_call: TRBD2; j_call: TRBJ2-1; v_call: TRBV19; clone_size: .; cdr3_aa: CASRSAGTSGRIEQFF; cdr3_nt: TGTGCCAGTAGATCCGCCGGGACTAGCGGGAGAATTGAGCAGTTCTTC
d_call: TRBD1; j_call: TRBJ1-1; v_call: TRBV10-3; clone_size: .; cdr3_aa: CAISDGGTGLNTEAFF; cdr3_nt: TGTGCCATCAGTGATGGGGGGACAGGGCTGAACACTGAAGCTTTCTTT
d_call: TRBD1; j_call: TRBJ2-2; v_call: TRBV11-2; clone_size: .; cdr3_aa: CASSRTGTGWAGELFF; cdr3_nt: TGTGCCAGCAGCCGGACCGGGACAGGATGGGCCGGGGAGCTGTTTTTT
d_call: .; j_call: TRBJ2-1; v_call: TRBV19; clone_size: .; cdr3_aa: CASSMSGNWDNEQFF; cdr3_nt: TGTGCCAGTAGTATGTCGGGGAATTGGGACAATGAGCAGTTCTTC
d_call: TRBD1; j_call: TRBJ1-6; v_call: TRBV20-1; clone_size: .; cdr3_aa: CSASPPDRASPLHF; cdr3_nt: TGCAGTGCTAGTCCCCCGGACAGGGCTTCACCCCTCCACTTT
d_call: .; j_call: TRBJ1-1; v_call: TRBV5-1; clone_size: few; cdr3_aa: CASRSTGTPNTEAFF; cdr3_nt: TGCGCCAGCAGGTCTACCGGGACACCTAACACTGAAGCTTTCTTT
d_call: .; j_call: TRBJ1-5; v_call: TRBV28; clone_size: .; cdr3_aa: CASSFPTGVQHF; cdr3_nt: TGTGCCAGCAGTTTCCCCACCGGGGTGCAGCATTTT
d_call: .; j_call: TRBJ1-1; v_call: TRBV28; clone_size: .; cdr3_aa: CASTHPAWHEAFF; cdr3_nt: TGTGCCAGCACCCACCCTGCATGGCACGAAGCTTTCTTT
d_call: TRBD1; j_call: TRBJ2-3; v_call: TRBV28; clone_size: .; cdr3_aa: CASSLAQGAVDTQYF; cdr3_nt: TGTGCCAGCAGTTTGGCGCAGGGGGCTGTAGATACGCAGTATTTT
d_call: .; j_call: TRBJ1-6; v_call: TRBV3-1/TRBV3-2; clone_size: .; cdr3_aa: CASSQAGAYNSPLHF; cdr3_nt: TGTGCCAGCAGCCAAGCCGGGGCCTATAATTCACCCCTCCACTTT
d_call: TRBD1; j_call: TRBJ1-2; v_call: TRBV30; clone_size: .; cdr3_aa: CAWSQGAPNYGYTF; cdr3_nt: TGTGCCTGGTCACAGGGGGCTCCTAACTATGGCTACACCTTC
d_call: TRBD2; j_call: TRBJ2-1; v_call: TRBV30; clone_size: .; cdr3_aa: CAWSVRGSRINEQFF; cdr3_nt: TGTGCCTGGAGTGTACGCGGGAGTCGGATAAATGAGCAGTTCTTC
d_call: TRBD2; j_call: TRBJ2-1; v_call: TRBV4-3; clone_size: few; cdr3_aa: CASGRASYNEQFF; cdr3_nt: TGCGCCAGCGGGAGGGCCTCCTACAATGAGCAGTTCTTC
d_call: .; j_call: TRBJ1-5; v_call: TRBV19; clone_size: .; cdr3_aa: CASTLAQGRGSNQPQHF; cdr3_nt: TGTGCCAGTACCCTTGCCCAGGGCCGGGGGAGCAATCAGCCCCAGCATTTT
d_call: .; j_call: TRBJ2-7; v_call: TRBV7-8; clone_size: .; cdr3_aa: CASSLQMGQGLAEQYF; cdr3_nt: TGTGCCAGCAGCCTACAGATGGGGCAGGGTTTAGCCGAGCAGTACTTC
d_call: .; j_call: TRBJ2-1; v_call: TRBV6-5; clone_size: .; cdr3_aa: CAISPVAAPQGEQFF; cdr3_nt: TGTGCCATCTCCCCAGTAGCGGCCCCCCAGGGTGAGCAGTTCTTC
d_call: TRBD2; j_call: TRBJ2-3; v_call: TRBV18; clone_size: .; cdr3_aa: CASSLSGSGTDTQYF; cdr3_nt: TGTGCCAGCTCACTTAGCGGGAGCGGCACAGATACGCAGTATTTT
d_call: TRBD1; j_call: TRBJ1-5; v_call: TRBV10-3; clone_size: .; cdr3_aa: CAISESNSRGRGQPQHF; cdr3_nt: TGTGCCATCAGTGAGTCCAACAGCAGGGGGCGCGGACAGCCCCAGCATTTT
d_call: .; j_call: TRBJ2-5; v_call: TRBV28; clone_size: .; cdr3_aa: CASSPGLQETQYF; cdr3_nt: TGTGCCAGTTCTCCAGGGCTCCAAGAGACCCAGTACTTC
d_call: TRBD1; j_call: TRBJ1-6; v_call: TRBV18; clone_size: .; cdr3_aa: CASSLGQGGENSPLHF; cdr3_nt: TGTGCCAGCTCACTGGGACAGGGAGGAGAAAATTCACCCCTCCACTTT